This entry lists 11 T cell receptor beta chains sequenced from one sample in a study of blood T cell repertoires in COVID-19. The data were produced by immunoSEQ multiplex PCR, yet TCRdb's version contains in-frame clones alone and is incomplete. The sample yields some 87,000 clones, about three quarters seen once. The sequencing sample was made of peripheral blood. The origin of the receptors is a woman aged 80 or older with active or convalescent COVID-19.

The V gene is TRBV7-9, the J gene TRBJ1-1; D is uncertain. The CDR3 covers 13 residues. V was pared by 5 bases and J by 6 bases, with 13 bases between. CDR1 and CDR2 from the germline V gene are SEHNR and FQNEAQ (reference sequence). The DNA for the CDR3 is TGTGCCAGCAGCGTAGGCCCTTTAGCTGAAGCTTTCTTT. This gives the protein CASSVGPLAEAFF.

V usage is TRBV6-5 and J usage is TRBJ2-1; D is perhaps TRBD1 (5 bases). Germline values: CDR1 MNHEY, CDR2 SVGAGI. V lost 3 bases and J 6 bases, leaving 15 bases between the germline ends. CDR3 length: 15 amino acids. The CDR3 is CASSYQGKPSNEQFF. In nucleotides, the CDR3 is TGTGCCAGCAGTTATCAGGGCAAACCGAGCAATGAGCAGTTCTTC.

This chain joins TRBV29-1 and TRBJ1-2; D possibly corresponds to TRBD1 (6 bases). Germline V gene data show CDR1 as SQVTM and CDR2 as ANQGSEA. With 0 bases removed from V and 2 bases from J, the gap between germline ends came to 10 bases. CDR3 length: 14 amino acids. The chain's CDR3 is CSVEETGPNYGYTF. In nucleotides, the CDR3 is TGCAGCGTTGAAGAAACAGGGCCGAACTATGGCTACACCTTC.

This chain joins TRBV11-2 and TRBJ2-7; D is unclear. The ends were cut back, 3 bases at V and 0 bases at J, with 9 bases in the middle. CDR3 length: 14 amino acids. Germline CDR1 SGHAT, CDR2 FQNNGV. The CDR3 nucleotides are TGTGCCAGCAGCTTTAACAGCTACTCCTACGAGCAGTACTTC. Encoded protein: CASSFNSYSYEQYF.

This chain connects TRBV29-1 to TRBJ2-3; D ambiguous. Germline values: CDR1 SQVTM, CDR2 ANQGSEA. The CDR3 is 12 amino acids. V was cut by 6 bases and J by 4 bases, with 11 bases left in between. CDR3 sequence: CSVCFGADTQYF. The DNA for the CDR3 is TGCAGCGTCTGCTTCGGTGCAGATACGCAGTATTTT.

Here the CDR3 reads CASSLVEYQPQHF. CDR3 DNA sequence: TGTGCCAGCAGCTTAGTAGAGTATCAGCCCCAGCATTTT. The chain combines TRBV7-2 with TRBJ1-5; D not certain. V was shortened by 1 base and J by 5 bases, with 6 bases between the two germline ends. Germline V lookup: CDR1 SGHTA, CDR2 FQGNSA. The CDR3 consists of 13 residues. The whole variable domain, filled in from reference TRBV7-2 and TRBJ1-5, reads GAGVSQSPSNKVTEKGKDVELRCDPISGHTALYWYRQSLGQGLEFLIYFQGNSAPDKSGLPSDRFSAERTGGSVSTLTIQRTQQEDSAVYLCASSLVEYQPQHFGDGTRLSIL.

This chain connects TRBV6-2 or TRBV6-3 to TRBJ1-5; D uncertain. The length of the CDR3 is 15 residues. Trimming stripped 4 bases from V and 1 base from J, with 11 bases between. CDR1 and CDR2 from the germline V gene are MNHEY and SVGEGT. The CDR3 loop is CASSSGGLSNQPQHF. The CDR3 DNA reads TGTGCCAGCAGTTCGGGTGGGTTGAGCAATCAGCCCCAGCATTTT.

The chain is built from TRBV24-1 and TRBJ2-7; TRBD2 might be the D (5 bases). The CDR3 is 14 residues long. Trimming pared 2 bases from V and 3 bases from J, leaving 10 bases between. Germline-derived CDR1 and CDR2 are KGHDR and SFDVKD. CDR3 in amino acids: CATSDSDSYYEQYF. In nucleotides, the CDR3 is TGTGCCACCAGTGATTCGGACTCATACTACGAGCAGTACTTC.

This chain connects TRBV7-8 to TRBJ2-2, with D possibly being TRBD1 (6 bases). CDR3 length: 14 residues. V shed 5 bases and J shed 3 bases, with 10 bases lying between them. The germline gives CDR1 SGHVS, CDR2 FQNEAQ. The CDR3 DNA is TGTGCCAGCAGCCTACAGGGACACACCGGGGAGCTGTTTTTT. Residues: CASSLQGHTGELFF.

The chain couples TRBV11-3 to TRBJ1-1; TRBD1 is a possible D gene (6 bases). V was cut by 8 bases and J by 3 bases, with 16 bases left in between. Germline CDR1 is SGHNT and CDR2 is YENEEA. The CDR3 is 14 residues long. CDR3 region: CASSIQGEHTEAFF. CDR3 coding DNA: TGTGCCAGCTCCATACAGGGCGAACACACTGAAGCTTTCTTT.

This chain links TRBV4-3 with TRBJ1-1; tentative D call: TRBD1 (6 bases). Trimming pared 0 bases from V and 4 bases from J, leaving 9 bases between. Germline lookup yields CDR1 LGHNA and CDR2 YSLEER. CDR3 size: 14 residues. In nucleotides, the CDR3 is TGCGCCAGCAGCCAAGAAGGCAGGGGCACTGAAGCTTTCTTT. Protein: CASSQEGRGTEAFF.